The clone carrying this T cell receptor (beta chain) was detected a few times. The sample belongs to a study of blood T cell repertoires in COVID-19. Study as a whole: Researchers got acute and convalescent COVID-19 samples from the United States, Italy and Spain. PBMCs, B-cell-depleted T cells, or T cells provided the cDNA or gDNA that made up the material.

Produced via immunoSEQ multiplex PCR; TCRdb's table is partial and in-frame only. The sample yields about 190,000 clones, approximately 80% seen once. Germline CDR1 reads MDHEN; CDR2 reads SYDVKM. J lost 2 bases, V lost 8 bases, and 13 bases had no gene match. The CDR3 runs to 16 residues. The sequence was obtained from a woman between 50 and 59 years old with acute or convalescent COVID-19. The material sequenced was peripheral blood. V usage is TRBV28 and J usage is TRBJ1-2, with 8 bases fitting TRBD1. CDR3 region: CASLGRGRPGNYGYTF. DNA for the CDR3: TGTGCCAGCCTAGGCAGGGGGCGTCCGGGAAACTATGGCTACACCTTC.